Listed below are T cell receptor beta chains from one sample, sequenced in a study of cytomegalovirus exposure and HLA in healthy donors. Assay used: immunoSEQ multiplex PCR; TCRdb lists only in-frame clones, some missing. This sample has 150,000 to 180,000 clones, with under 80% found just once. Sequenced input: PBMCs. The receptors derive from a young man in good health and CMV-seronegative. Each CDR3 is given with its conserved first and last residue. The D gene is left open where the match is weak.

TRBD1	TRBJ2-2	TRBV5-4	CASSLQGVTGELFF
-	TRBJ1-5	TRBV6-5	CASSYSLNQPQHF
TRBD1	TRBJ2-3	TRBV7-8	CASSKGQGAITTDTQYF
TRBD2	TRBJ2-2	TRBV27	CASSLGLETGELFF
TRBD2	TRBJ2-3	TRBV9	CASSPPGSGGAGTDTQYF
-	TRBJ2-5	TRBV15	CATSRVGGGHQETQYF
TRBD1	TRBJ2-2	TRBV28	CASSTQGARTGELFF
TRBD1	TRBJ2-7	TRBV5-1	CASSVPGQAYEQYF
TRBD1	TRBJ2-1	TRBV11-3	CASRRDRESGEQFF
-	TRBJ2-2	TRBV15	CATSRDEAGELFF
-	TRBJ1-4	TRBV7-9	CSSSFGEEKLFF
TRBD1	TRBJ2-2	TRBV5-1	CASSVGQISGELFF
TRBD1	TRBJ1-2	TRBV11-3	CASSLVTAGGIWGYTF
-	TRBJ1-2	TRBV25-1	CASTGGLGGYTF
-	TRBJ1-5	TRBV11-2	CASSSGGEQPQHF
-	TRBJ2-7	TRBV7-9	CASSVKGDTTAEQYF
TRBD1	TRBJ1-4	TRBV6-1	CASSERARGRFF
TRBD1	TRBJ2-3	TRBV5-1	CASSLGDRLATQYF
TRBD1	TRBJ2-7	TRBV19	CASGQGAPAYEQYF
TRBD1	TRBJ2-2	TRBV6-1	CASYRDRGAGELFF
TRBD1	TRBJ2-1	TRBV7-2	CASSSHRGYTYNEQFF
-	TRBJ2-1	TRBV7-9	CSASYNEQFF